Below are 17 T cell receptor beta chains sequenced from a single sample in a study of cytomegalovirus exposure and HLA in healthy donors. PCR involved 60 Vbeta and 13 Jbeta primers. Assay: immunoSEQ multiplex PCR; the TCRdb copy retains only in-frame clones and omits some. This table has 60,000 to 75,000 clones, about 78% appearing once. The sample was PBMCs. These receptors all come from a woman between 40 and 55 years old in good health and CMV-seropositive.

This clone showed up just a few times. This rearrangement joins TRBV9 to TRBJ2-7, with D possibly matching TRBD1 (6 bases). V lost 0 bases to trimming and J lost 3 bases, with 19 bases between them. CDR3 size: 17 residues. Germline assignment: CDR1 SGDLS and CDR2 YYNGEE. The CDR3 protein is CASSVEANRQGNYEQYF. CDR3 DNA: TGTGCCAGCAGCGTAGAGGCAAATAGGCAGGGGAACTACGAGCAGTACTTC.

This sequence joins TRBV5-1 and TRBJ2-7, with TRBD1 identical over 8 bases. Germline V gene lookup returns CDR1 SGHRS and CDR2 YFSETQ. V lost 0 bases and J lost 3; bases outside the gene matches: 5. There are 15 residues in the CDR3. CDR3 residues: CASSLEAGGFYEQYF. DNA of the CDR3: TGCGCCAGCAGCTTGGAGGCAGGGGGCTTCTACGAGCAGTACTTC.

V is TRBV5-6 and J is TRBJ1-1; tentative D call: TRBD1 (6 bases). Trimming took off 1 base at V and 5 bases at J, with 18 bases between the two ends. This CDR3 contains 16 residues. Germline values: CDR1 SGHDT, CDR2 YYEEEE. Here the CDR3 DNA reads TGTGCCAGCAGCTTGTTCTCCTTCCGGCAGGGGACTGAAGCTTTCTTT. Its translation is CASSLFSFRQGTEAFF.

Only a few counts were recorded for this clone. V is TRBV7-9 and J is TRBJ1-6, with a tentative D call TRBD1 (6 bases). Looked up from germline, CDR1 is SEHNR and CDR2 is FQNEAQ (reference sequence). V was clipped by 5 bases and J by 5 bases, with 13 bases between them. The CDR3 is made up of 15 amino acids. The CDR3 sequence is CASSLSTGNNSPLHF. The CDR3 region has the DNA TGTGCCAGCAGCCTAAGTACAGGGAATAATTCACCCCTCCACTTT.

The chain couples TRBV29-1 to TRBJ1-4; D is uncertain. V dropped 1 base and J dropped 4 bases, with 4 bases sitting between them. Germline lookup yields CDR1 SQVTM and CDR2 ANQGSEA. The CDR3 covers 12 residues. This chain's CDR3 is CSVEGINEKLFF. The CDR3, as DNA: TGCAGCGTTGAAGGTATTAATGAAAAACTGTTTTTT.

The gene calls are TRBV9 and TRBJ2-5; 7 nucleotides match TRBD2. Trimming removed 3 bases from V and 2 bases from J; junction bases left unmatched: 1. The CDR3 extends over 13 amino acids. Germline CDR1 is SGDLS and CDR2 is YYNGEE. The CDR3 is CASSAGLQETQYF. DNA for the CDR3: TGTGCCAGCAGCGCGGGACTACAAGAGACCCAGTACTTC.

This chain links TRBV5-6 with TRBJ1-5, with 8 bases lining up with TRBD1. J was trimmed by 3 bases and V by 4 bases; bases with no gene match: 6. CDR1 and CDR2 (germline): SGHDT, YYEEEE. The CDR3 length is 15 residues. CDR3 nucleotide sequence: TGTGCCAGCAGCCCACAGGGGGTGCTCAATCAGCCCCAGCATTTT. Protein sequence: CASSPQGVLNQPQHF.

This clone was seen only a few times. Here the CDR3 reads CASSEVSGTEAFF. The CDR3 DNA is TGTGCCAGCAGTGAAGTCTCCGGGACTGAAGCTTTCTTT. V usage is TRBV6-4 and J usage is TRBJ1-1; D uncertain. This CDR3 has 13 amino acids. CDR1 is MRHNA, CDR2 SNTAGT, per germline. V dropped 3 bases and J dropped 5 bases, with 10 bases sitting between them.

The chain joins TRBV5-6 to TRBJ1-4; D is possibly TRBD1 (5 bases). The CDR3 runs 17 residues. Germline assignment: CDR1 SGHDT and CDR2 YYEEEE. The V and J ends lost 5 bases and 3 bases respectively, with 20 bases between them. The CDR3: CASSQPPGWEANEKLFF. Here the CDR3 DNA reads TGTGCCAGCAGTCAGCCTCCAGGGTGGGAAGCTAATGAAAAACTGTTTTTT.

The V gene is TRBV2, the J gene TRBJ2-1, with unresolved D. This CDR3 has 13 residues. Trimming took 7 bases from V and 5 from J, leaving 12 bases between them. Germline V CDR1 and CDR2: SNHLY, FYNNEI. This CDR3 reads CASTGSEHNEQFF. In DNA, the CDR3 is TGTGCCAGCACCGGCAGCGAGCACAATGAGCAGTTCTTC.

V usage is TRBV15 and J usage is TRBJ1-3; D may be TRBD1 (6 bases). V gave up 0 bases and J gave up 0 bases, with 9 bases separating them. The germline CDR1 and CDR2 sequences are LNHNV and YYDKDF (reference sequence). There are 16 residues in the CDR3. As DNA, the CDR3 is TGTGCCACCAGCAGAGATCAGGGGACCTCTGGAAACACCATATATTTT. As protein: CATSRDQGTSGNTIYF.

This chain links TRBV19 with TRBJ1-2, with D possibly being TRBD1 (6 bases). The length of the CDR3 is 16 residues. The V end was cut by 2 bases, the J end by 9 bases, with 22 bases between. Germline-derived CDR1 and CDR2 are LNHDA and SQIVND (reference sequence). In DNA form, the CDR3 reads TGTGCCAGTAGTATATCTGGGACACCTATAGGTCGGAGCTACACCTTC. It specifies CASSISGTPIGRSYTF. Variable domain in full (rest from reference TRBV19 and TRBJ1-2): DGGITQSPKYLFRKEGQNVTLSCEQNLNHDAMYWYRQDPGQGLRLIYYSQIVNDFQKGDIAEGYSVSREKKESFPLTVTSAQKNPTAFYLCASSISGTPIGRSYTFGSGTRLTVV.

The CDR3 nucleotides read TGTGCCTGGAGTGTACCCCGGACAGGGGGCGATAATTCACCCCTCCACTTT. Its translation: CAWSVPRTGGDNSPLHF. J is TRBJ1-6 and V is TRBV30, with 11 positions matching TRBD1. The CDR3 totals 17 residues. After removal of 0 bases from V and 5 bases from J, the junction contained 6 bases not matched to a gene. Germline CDR1 GTSNPN, CDR2 SVGIG (reference sequence).

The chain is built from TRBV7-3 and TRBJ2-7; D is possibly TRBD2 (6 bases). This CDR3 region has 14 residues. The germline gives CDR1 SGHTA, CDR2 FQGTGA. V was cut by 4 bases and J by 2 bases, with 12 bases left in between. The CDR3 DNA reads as TGTGCCAGCAGCTCCTCCGGGGGAGCCTACGAGCAGTACTTC. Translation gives CASSSSGGAYEQYF.

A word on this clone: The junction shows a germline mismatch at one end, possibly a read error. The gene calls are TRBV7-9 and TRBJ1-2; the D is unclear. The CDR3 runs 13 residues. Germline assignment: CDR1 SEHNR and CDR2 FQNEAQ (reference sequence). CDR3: CSSSLNGNYGYTF. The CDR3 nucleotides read TGTTCCAGCAGCTTAAACGGGAACTATGGCTACACCTTC.

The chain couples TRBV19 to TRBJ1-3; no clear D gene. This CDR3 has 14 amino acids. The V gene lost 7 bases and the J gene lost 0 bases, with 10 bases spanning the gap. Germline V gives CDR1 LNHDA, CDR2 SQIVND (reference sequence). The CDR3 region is CASIAGSSGNTIYF. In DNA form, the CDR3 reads TGTGCCAGTATAGCGGGGTCCTCTGGAAACACCATATATTTT. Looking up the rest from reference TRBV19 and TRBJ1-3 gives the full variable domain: DGGITQSPKYLFRKEGQNVTLSCEQNLNHDAMYWYRQDPGQGLRLIYYSQIVNDFQKGDIAEGYSVSREKKESFPLTVTSAQKNPTAFYLCASIAGSSGNTIYFGEGSWLTVV.

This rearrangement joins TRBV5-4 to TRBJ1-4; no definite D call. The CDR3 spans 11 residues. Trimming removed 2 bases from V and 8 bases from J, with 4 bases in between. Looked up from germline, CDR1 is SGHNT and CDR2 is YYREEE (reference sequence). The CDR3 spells CASSFEEKLFF. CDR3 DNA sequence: TGTGCCAGCAGCTTTGAGGAAAAACTGTTTTTT.